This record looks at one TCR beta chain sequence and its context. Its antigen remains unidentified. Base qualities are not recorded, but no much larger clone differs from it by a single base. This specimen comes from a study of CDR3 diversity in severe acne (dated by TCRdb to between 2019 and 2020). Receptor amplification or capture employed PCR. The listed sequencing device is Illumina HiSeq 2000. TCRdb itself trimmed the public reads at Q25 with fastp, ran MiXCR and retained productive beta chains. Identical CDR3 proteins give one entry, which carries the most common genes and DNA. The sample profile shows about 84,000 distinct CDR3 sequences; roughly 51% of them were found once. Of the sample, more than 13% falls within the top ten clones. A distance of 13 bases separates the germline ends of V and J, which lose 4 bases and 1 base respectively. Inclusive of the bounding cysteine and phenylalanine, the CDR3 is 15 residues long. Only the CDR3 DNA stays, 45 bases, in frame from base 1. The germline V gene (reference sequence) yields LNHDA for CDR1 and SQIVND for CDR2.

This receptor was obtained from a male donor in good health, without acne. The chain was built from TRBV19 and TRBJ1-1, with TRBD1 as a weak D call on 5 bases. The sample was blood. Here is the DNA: TGTGCCAGTAGTACGCCGGGACGCCGGAACACTGAAGCTTTCTTT. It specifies CASSTPGRRNTEAFF.